The clone carrying this T cell receptor beta chain came up a few times. Its target is unknown. Investigators reverse transcribed all isolated RNA, so they sequenced expressed TCRB transcripts. Clones were read by immunoSEQ multiplex PCR, and TCRdb kept only the in-frame ones, dropping some. The sample lists about 240,000 clones; about 30% were seen once. The sample comes from a study of beta chain features in type 1 diabetes. Study results and limitations: Shortening of TCRB CDR3s, moderate but significant, appeared in all four CD4+ subsets of Type 1 diabetes patients. Insertions were fewer and deletions more numerous at VDJ junctions in type 1 diabetes patients.

CDR1 is SGHTA and CDR2 is FQGNSA in the germline V gene. Deletions cut 5 bases from V and 6 bases from J, with 10 bases between. This CDR3 is 13 amino acids long. Sequencing input: central memory CD4+ T cells from blood. The V and J genes are TRBV7-2 and TRBJ2-2; D is unresolved. The clonotype originates from a man aged 25-45 years in good health. The CDR3 loop is CASSPQRAGELFF. CDR3 nucleotides: TGTGCCAGCAGCCCCCAACGGGCCGGGGAGCTGTTTTTT.